What follows are 32 T cell receptor beta chains derived from one specimen sequenced in a study of neurological immune-mediated disorders. TCRdb passed the 5' RACE reads through MiXCR, listing each CDR3 protein once. The table includes about 66,000 distinct CDR3 sequences, 3% to 3.5% detected once. Sequenced: PBMCs. The receptors shown here come from a man aged 40-49 years with multiple sclerosis.

This clonotype was detected ten times or more. This chain joins TRBV5-1 and TRBJ1-2; no definite D call. Germline assignment: CDR1 SGHRS and CDR2 YFSETQ. The CDR3 contains 13 residues. V gave up 1 base and J gave up 6 bases, with 10 bases separating them. The CDR3 DNA is TGCGCCAGCAGCTTGCCAGGCTCCAATGGCTACACCTTC. Translated, it gives CASSLPGSNGYTF. The full variable domain, completed using reference TRBV5-1 and TRBJ1-2, is KAGVTQTPRYLIKTRGQQVTLSCSPISGHRSVSWYQQTPGQGLQFLFEYFSETQRNKGNFPGRFSGRQFSNSRSEMNVSTLELGDSALYLCASSLPGSNGYTFGSGTRLTVV.

In this sample, this clonotype turned up many times. The V and J genes are TRBV20-1 and TRBJ2-2; D is possibly TRBD1 (5 bases). The CDR3 is 13 residues long. Germline V gene lookup returns CDR1 DFQATT and CDR2 SNEGSKA (reference sequence). The V gene lost 2 bases and the J gene lost 4 bases, with 8 bases spanning the gap. Here the CDR3 DNA reads TGCAGTGCTAGACAGGGTGGCACCGGGGAGCTGTTTTTT. Encoded protein: CSARQGGTGELFF.

There are many counts of this clonotype. CDR3 sequence reads: CASSSNRGATEAFF. CDR3 sequence (DNA): TGCGCCAGCAGCTCCAACAGGGGGGCCACTGAAGCTTTCTTT. The chain carries TRBV5-1 and TRBJ1-1; 8 bases agree with TRBD1. The V gene end was trimmed by 3 bases and the J gene end by 4 bases; junction bases not matched to a gene: 5. The CDR3 contains 14 residues. Looked up from germline, CDR1 is SGHRS and CDR2 is YFSETQ.

This clonotype was seen repeatedly, ten times or more. Just one base apart from a much larger clone, this may be a read error. The genes are TRBV12-3 or TRBV12-4 and TRBJ2-6, with D tentatively TRBD1 (5 bases). The CDR3 totals 15 residues. CDR3 DNA: TGTGCCAGCAGTGACAGCTCCTCTGGGGCCAAAGTCCTGACTTTC. Residues: CASSDSSSGAKVLTF.

As regards this clonotype: A read error may explain this, as a much larger clone is one base away. This chain uses TRBV5-1 with TRBJ1-1; no firm D call. Trimming pared 3 bases from V and 5 bases from J, leaving 14 bases between. The CDR3 loop spans 14 amino acids. In germline, CDR1 is SGHRS, CDR2 YFSETQ. In DNA form, the CDR3 reads TGCGCCAGCAGCTGGGGAAAGGGAGGGACTGAAGCTTTCTTT. As protein: CASSWGKGGTEAFF. The whole variable domain, filled in from reference TRBV5-1 and TRBJ1-1, reads KAGVTQTPRYLIKTRGQQVTLSCSPISGHRSVSWYQQTPGQGLQFLFEYFSETQRNKGNFPGRFSGRQFSNSRSEMNVSTLELGDSALYLCASSWGKGGTEAFFGQGTRLTVV.

Many counts were recorded for this clonotype. The J gene is TRBJ2-1, the V gene TRBV3-1, with D uncertain. This CDR3 has 16 amino acids. V was clipped by 1 base and J by 3 bases, with 13 bases between them. The germline V gene has CDR1 LGHDT and CDR2 YNNKEL (reference sequence). The CDR3 spells CASSQGFAQIYNEQFF. In DNA, the CDR3 is TGTGCCAGCAGCCAAGGGTTTGCCCAGATCTACAATGAGCAGTTCTTC.

At least ten counts were recorded for this clonotype. CDR3 sequence: CSVVQTNYGYTF. CDR3 in DNA: TGCAGCGTTGTACAGACTAACTATGGCTACACCTTC. The chain couples TRBV29-1 to TRBJ1-2, with D hard to call. Trimming removed 4 bases at V and 0 bases at J, with 6 bases between. There are 12 residues in the CDR3. The germline V gene has CDR1 SQVTM and CDR2 ANQGSEA.

There are many counts of this clonotype. V and J are TRBV11-2 and TRBJ2-1; D gene uncertain. CDR3 size: 14 residues. In germline, CDR1 is SGHAT, CDR2 FQNNGV. The V end was cut by 5 bases, the J end by 8 bases, with 16 bases between. Here the CDR3 reads CASSPLRASHEQFF. CDR3 bases: TGTGCCAGCAGCCCCCTTAGGGCGTCCCATGAGCAGTTCTTC.

In this sample, this clonotype turned up many times. The J gene is TRBJ1-5, the V gene TRBV20-1, with D perhaps TRBD1 (5 bases). V was trimmed by 3 bases and J by 6 bases, leaving 12 bases between them. Germline CDR1 reads DFQATT; CDR2 reads SNEGSKA (reference sequence). The CDR3 sequence is 13 residues long. The CDR3 loop reads CSASPGAGQPQHF. In DNA, the CDR3 is TGCAGTGCTAGTCCCGGGGCGGGTCAGCCCCAGCATTTT.

This clonotype showed up many times. The chain recombines TRBV27 with TRBJ1-1; TRBD1 is a possible D gene (6 bases). This CDR3 spans 15 amino acids. V dropped 5 bases and J dropped 0 bases, with 13 bases sitting between them. Germline CDR1 and CDR2: MNHEY and SMNVEV (reference sequence). This CDR3 reads CASSPTGHMNTEAFF. DNA for the CDR3: TGTGCCAGCAGTCCCACGGGACATATGAACACTGAAGCTTTCTTT.

Many counts were recorded for this clonotype. The chain combines TRBV5-1 with TRBJ2-3; 9 bases are a match to TRBD1. The CDR3 consists of 14 residues. Per germline, CDR1 SGHRS and CDR2 YFSETQ. Unmatched junction bases numbered 5, after V lost 3 bases and J lost 6 bases. The CDR3 reads CASSWDRVTDTQYF. The CDR3 region has the DNA TGCGCCAGCAGCTGGGACAGGGTAACCGATACGCAGTATTTT. The full variable domain, rest sourced from reference TRBV5-1 and TRBJ2-3, is KAGVTQTPRYLIKTRGQQVTLSCSPISGHRSVSWYQQTPGQGLQFLFEYFSETQRNKGNFPGRFSGRQFSNSRSEMNVSTLELGDSALYLCASSWDRVTDTQYFGPGTRLTVL.

J is TRBJ1-6 and V is TRBV3-1; 9 bases line up with TRBD1. The V gene's germline CDR1 is LGHDT and CDR2 YNNKEL (reference sequence). V trimming: 2 bases; J trimming: 9 bases; junction bases outside the gene matches: 8. The CDR3 has 16 amino acids. In DNA, the CDR3 is TGTGCCAGCAGCCAACCGCCGGGACAGGGTGTTTCACCCCTCCACTTT. It encodes CASSQPPGQGVSPLHF.

This clonotype was counted many times. The rearrangement uses TRBV5-5 and TRBJ2-7, with D unclear. The CDR3 spans 15 residues. V was cut by 5 bases and J by 5 bases, with 20 bases left in between. Germline V gene data show CDR1 as SGHKS and CDR2 as YYEKEE (reference sequence). The CDR3 DNA sequence: TGTGCCAGCAGTTTTCCGGGTTCAAAAGGCGACGAGCAGTACTTC. Protein product: CASSFPGSKGDEQYF. The complete variable domain, with remaining parts taken from reference TRBV5-5 and TRBJ2-7, reads DAGVTQSPTHLIKTRGQQVTLRCSPISGHKSVSWYQQVLGQGPQFIFQYYEKEERGRGNFPDRFSARQFPNYSSELNVNALLLGDSALYLCASSFPGSKGDEQYFGPGTRLTVT.

This clonotype appeared a few times. This sequence joins TRBV5-1 and TRBJ2-1, with 8 bases lining up with TRBD2. The CDR3 has 16 residues. Per germline, CDR1 SGHRS and CDR2 YFSETQ. V lost 2 bases and J lost 3; bases outside the gene matches: 7. CDR3 nucleotides: TGCGCCAGCAGCTTACAAGCGGGGGAGCTCTACAATGAGCAGTTCTTC. Translating gives CASSLQAGELYNEQFF.

This clonotype has ten or more counts. This chain uses TRBV3-1 with TRBJ2-1; 10 bases map to TRBD2. V shed 4 bases, J shed 7 bases, and the junction held 7 bases outside the gene matches. CDR3 length equals 15 residues. Germline V CDR1 and CDR2: LGHDT, YNNKEL (reference sequence). The DNA of the CDR3 is TGTGCCAGCAGCCGAGCGGGGGGGCCGTATAATGAGCAGTTCTTC. Translation: CASSRAGGPYNEQFF.

This clonotype was counted ten times or more. The chain couples TRBV6-1 to TRBJ1-1; D possibly corresponds to TRBD1 (6 bases). V lost 10 bases and J 5 bases, leaving 14 bases between the germline ends. Germline V gives CDR1 MNHNS, CDR2 SASEGT. CDR3 length: 12 amino acids. The CDR3 sequence: CATGGLWTEAFF. As DNA, the CDR3 is TGTGCCACCGGGGGCCTTTGGACTGAAGCTTTCTTT.

This clonotype was seen ten or more times. The rearrangement links TRBV7-8 to TRBJ1-5; perhaps TRBD1 as D (6 bases). From germline, CDR1 is SGHVS and CDR2 FQNEAQ. This CDR3 is built from 17 residues. V lost 4 bases and J lost 1, with 17 bases in between. CDR3 nucleotide sequence: TGTGCCAGCAGCTCAGGGCCAGGGGCTTTCAGCAATCAGCCCCAGCATTTT. Amino acids: CASSSGPGAFSNQPQHF.

This clonotype appeared many times. The V and J genes are TRBV6-5 and TRBJ2-7, with D tentatively TRBD2 (7 bases). The V end was cut by 2 bases, the J end by 0 bases, with 14 bases between. The CDR3 runs 16 residues. The germline V gene encodes CDR1 MNHEY and CDR2 SVGAGI. In DNA form, the CDR3 reads TGTGCCAGCAGTTACGGGGGGGCAGGCAGCTCCTACGAGCAGTACTTC. Its translation is CASSYGGAGSSYEQYF.

This clonotype was detected many times. The chain joins TRBV7-8 to TRBJ2-1; D is ambiguous. Germline-derived CDR1 and CDR2 are SGHVS and FQNEAQ. Between the trimmed V and J ends, which lost 5 bases and 0 bases, there was a span of 11 bases. CDR3 length: 15 amino acids. This CDR3 is CASSLRLDSYNEQFF. In DNA form, the CDR3 reads TGTGCCAGCAGCCTAAGACTGGACTCCTACAATGAGCAGTTCTTC.

This clonotype was picked up many times. The chain's CDR3 is CASSLSVTGANVLTF. CDR3 in DNA: TGTGCCAGCAGTTTGTCAGTAACTGGGGCCAACGTCCTGACTTTC. V is TRBV6-5 and J is TRBJ2-6; D remains unclear. V was cut by 4 bases and J by 2 bases, with 9 bases left in between. From germline, CDR1 is MNHEY and CDR2 SVGAGI. The CDR3 is 15 residues long.

The chain carries TRBV6-1 and TRBJ2-2; D is unclear. The V end lost 9 bases, the J end lost 9 bases, and 14 bases lay between the germline ends. Germline V gene sequence: CDR1 MNHNS, CDR2 SASEGT. The CDR3 spans 12 residues. The CDR3 sequence: CASQVLTRELFF. The DNA for the CDR3 is TGTGCCAGTCAGGTTTTGACCCGGGAGCTGTTTTTT.

This clonotype has at least ten counts. This rearrangement joins TRBV18 to TRBJ2-5; 9 nucleotides match TRBD1. This CDR3 region has 17 residues. Germline CDR1 reads KGHSH; CDR2 reads LQKENI. V lost 3 bases to trimming and J lost 2 bases; unmatched junction nucleotides: 10. DNA for the CDR3: TGTGCCAGCTCACCTAAGGCGGGACAGGGATGGCAAGAGACCCAGTACTTC. Translated, it gives CASSPKAGQGWQETQYF. The variable domain in full, with the rest retrieved from reference TRBV18 and TRBJ2-5, is NAGVMQNPRHLVRRRGQEARLRCSPMKGHSHVYWYRQLPEEGLKFMVYLQKENIIDESGMPKERFSAEFPKEGPSILRIQQVVRGDSAAYFCASSPKAGQGWQETQYFGPGTRLLVL.

There are many counts of this clonotype. The chain combines TRBV18 with TRBJ1-6; D is perhaps TRBD1 (6 bases). Looked up from germline, CDR1 is KGHSH and CDR2 is LQKENI. The CDR3 loop spans 16 amino acids. The ends were cut back, 2 bases at V and 10 bases at J, with 18 bases in the middle. The CDR3 DNA is TGTGCCAGCTCACCATTTTCTACAGGGACGGTCTCACCCCTCCACTTT. Translation gives CASSPFSTGTVSPLHF.

This clonotype was recorded many times. The rearrangement links TRBV20-1 to TRBJ1-1, with 8 bases fitting TRBD1. Per germline, CDR1 DFQATT and CDR2 SNEGSKA (reference sequence). CDR3 size: 15 residues. V lost 6 bases, J lost 7 bases, and 16 bases stayed unmatched. In DNA, the CDR3 is TGCAGTGCCACTACGATAGGACAGGGAGTAAATGAAGCTTTCTTT. Translation gives CSATTIGQGVNEAFF.

This clonotype was recorded a few times. J is TRBJ1-4 and V is TRBV2; tentatively, D is TRBD1 (6 bases). The CDR3 has 12 residues. V was shortened by 3 bases and J by 7 bases, with 6 bases between the two germline ends. Germline assignment: CDR1 SNHLY and CDR2 FYNNEI. The CDR3 DNA sequence: TGTGCCAGCAGTGAGGGGGCTGAAAAACTGTTTTTT. This gives the protein CASSEGAEKLFF.

This clonotype was detected ten times or more. This sequence joins TRBV3-1 and TRBJ2-3; a possible D gene is TRBD2 (5 bases). Trimming left V 2 bases short and J 3 bases short, with 9 bases between. The CDR3 is 14 amino acids. From germline, CDR1 is LGHDT and CDR2 YNNKEL (reference sequence). This CDR3 reads CASSQRTGTDTQYF. For the CDR3, the DNA is TGTGCCAGCAGCCAAAGAACGGGGACAGATACGCAGTATTTT.

The chain links TRBV18 to TRBJ2-7; 11 nucleotides match TRBD2. The length of the CDR3 is 16 residues. Trimming at V came to 4 bases and at J to 5 bases, leaving 10 bases not matched to a gene. CDR1 is KGHSH, CDR2 LQKENI, per germline. The DNA of the CDR3 is TGTGCCAGCTCACGCGGGACTAGCGGTTACTCGGACGAGCAGTACTTC. Encoded protein: CASSRGTSGYSDEQYF. The whole variable domain, filled in from reference TRBV18 and TRBJ2-7, reads NAGVMQNPRHLVRRRGQEARLRCSPMKGHSHVYWYRQLPEEGLKFMVYLQKENIIDESGMPKERFSAEFPKEGPSILRIQQVVRGDSAAYFCASSRGTSGYSDEQYFGPGTRLTVT.

This clonotype was detected ten times or more. This chain links TRBV20-1 with TRBJ2-1; the match to TRBD2 covers 10 bases. From germline, CDR1 is DFQATT and CDR2 SNEGSKA (reference sequence). The V and J ends lost 0 bases and 3 bases, in that order; junction bases with no gene match: 5. The CDR3 is made up of 16 amino acids. The CDR3 here is CSARELAGTIYNEQFF. In DNA, the CDR3 is TGCAGTGCTAGAGAACTAGCGGGGACAATCTACAATGAGCAGTTCTTC.

V is TRBV18 and J is TRBJ2-7; tentative D call: TRBD1 (6 bases). CDR3 length: 15 residues. V was trimmed by 3 bases and J by 0 bases, leaving 12 bases between them. Germline CDR1 and CDR2: KGHSH and LQKENI. The CDR3 region is CASSPTGSSSYEQYF. The CDR3 DNA sequence: TGTGCCAGCTCACCTACAGGGTCCAGCTCCTACGAGCAGTACTTC.

This clonotype showed up many times. The CDR3 spells CASSEGTGAVFEAFF. In DNA form, the CDR3 reads TGTGCCAGCTCAGAGGGGACAGGGGCGGTGTTTGAAGCTTTCTTT. J is TRBJ1-1 and V is TRBV18, with 10 nucleotides matching TRBD1. Trimming removed 5 bases from V and 7 bases from J; junction bases left unmatched: 10. Germline V gives CDR1 KGHSH, CDR2 LQKENI. This CDR3 region has 15 residues.

Many counts were recorded for this clonotype. This chain connects TRBV10-3 to TRBJ1-5, with TRBD1 identical over 7 bases. Per germline, CDR1 ENHRY and CDR2 SYGVKD. With 4 bases clipped from V and 6 bases from J, the junction kept 3 bases outside the gene matches. The CDR3 is 13 amino acids. The CDR3 sequence: CAISGGGIQPQHF. Here the CDR3 DNA reads TGTGCCATCAGTGGAGGGGGCATTCAGCCCCAGCATTTT.

This clonotype was recorded many times. The chain employs TRBV5-1 and TRBJ2-2; 7 nucleotides agree with TRBD2. Germline values: CDR1 SGHRS, CDR2 YFSETQ. CDR3 length: 14 amino acids. J gave up 1 base and V 4 bases, and 1 base lay outside the gene matches. The CDR3 DNA reads as TGCGCCAGCAGCGGCGGGGGGAACACCGGGGAGCTGTTTTTT. This codes for CASSGGGNTGELFF.